These T cell receptor beta chains were read from a single sample in a study of prognosis after radiotherapy for stage I lung cancer. A single record per CDR3 protein comes from TCRdb applying MiXCR to the multiplex PCR reads. The data show about 59,000 distinct CDR3 sequences, around 27% seen once. The sequenced sample was PBMCs, obtained before or after stereotactic body radiation therapy (not recorded which). The receptors originated from a donor at least 50 years old with non-small cell lung cancer. CDR3s include the opening cysteine and the closing phenylalanine or tryptophan. The D gene is left open where the match is weak. Clone size appears in some rows only: once, few, many, or a class for an expanded clone.

V: TRBV28; J: TRBJ1-1; size: many; D: TRBD1; DNA: TGTGCCAGCACCCCAGGGGGCTGGACTGAAGCTTTCTTT; CDR3: CASTPGGWTEAFF
V: TRBV28; J: TRBJ2-1; size: -; D: TRBD1; DNA: TGTGCCAGCAGCCCGCGAACAGGGGAGTACAATGAGCAGTTCTTC; CDR3: CASSPRTGEYNEQFF
V: TRBV10-3; J: TRBJ2-1; size: many; D: -; DNA: TGTGCCATCAGTGTGGGTAATGAGCAGTCCTTC; CDR3: CAISVGNEQSF
V: TRBV7-3; J: TRBJ1-2; size: -; D: -; DNA: TGTGCCAGCAGCCTGGGGGGGAACTATGTCTACACCTTC; CDR3: CASSLGGNYVYTF
V: TRBV28; J: TRBJ1-2; size: -; D: -; DNA: TGTGCAAGCAGTTTACCGCGGGGGGAGGGCGGCTACACCTTC; CDR3: CASSLPRGEGGYTF
V: TRBV9; J: TRBJ2-5; size: -; D: -; DNA: TGTGCCAGCAGCCCCCTAGCGTGGTGGAGAGAGACCCAGTACTTC; CDR3: CASSPLAWWRETQYF
V: TRBV13; J: TRBJ2-4; size: many; D: TRBD1; DNA: TGTGCCAGCAGCTTCGGGACAGGGGGACCGGGGGTGTCGCCCGATATTCAGTACTTC; CDR3: CASSFGTGGPGVSPDIQYF
V: TRBV6-2/TRBV6-3; J: TRBJ2-3; size: -; D: -; DNA: TGTGCCAGAACCCCAGGGTCAGGGTCCGATACGCAGTATTTT; CDR3: CARTPGSGSDTQYF
V: TRBV20-1; J: TRBJ1-6; size: many; D: TRBD1; DNA: TGCAGTGCGTGGCGACCGGGACAGTTTTTTTCGGGGCTCCACTTT; CDR3: CSAWRPGQFFSGLHF
V: TRBV10-3; J: TRBJ1-1; size: many; D: -; DNA: TGTGCCATCACTACCAGCATGAACACTGAAGCTTTCTTT; CDR3: CAITTSMNTEAFF
V: TRBV7-9; J: TRBJ1-4; size: many; D: -; DNA: TGTGCCAGCAGCTTAGGGGTTTCCCCTGCAACTAATGAAAAACTGTTTTTT; CDR3: CASSLGVSPATNEKLFF
V: TRBV3-1; J: TRBJ2-1; size: many; D: -; DNA: TGTGCCAGCAGCCTCGGGGGCGCCGCCTACAATGAGCAGTTCTTC; CDR3: CASSLGGAAYNEQFF
V: TRBV4-1; J: TRBJ1-2; size: many; D: -; DNA: TGCGCCAGCAGCCCGACAGATTTAGCGCATGGCTACACCTTC; CDR3: CASSPTDLAHGYTF
V: TRBV15; J: TRBJ2-7; size: many; D: -; DNA: TGTGCCACCAGCAGAGATTCGCCGACGGAGCAGTACTTC; CDR3: CATSRDSPTEQYF
V: TRBV4-2; J: TRBJ2-5; size: many; D: -; DNA: TGTGCCAGCAGCCAGTGGAGGGAGGGGGGACTCCAAGAGACCCAGTACTTC; CDR3: CASSQWREGGLQETQYF
V: TRBV19; J: TRBJ1-3; size: many; D: -; DNA: TGTGCCAGTAGTTCAAGCCTGGATTCTGGAAACACCATATATTTT; CDR3: CASSSSLDSGNTIYF
V: TRBV9; J: TRBJ2-1; size: many; D: TRBD2; DNA: TGTGCCAGCAGCGTAGAGGTGCTAGCGGGGTACAATGAGCAGTTCTTC; CDR3: CASSVEVLAGYNEQFF
V: TRBV15; J: TRBJ1-1; size: -; D: -; DNA: TGTGCCACCAGCAGAGAGACTGACAACACTGAATCTTTCTTT; CDR3: CATSRETDNTESFF
V: TRBV5-1; J: TRBJ2-7; size: -; D: TRBD2; DNA: TGCGCCAGCAGTTTTCCGGGGGGAAACGATCAGTACTTC; CDR3: CASSFPGGNDQYF
V: TRBV9; J: TRBJ2-2; size: many; D: -; DNA: TGTGCCAGCAGCGTAGAGTCCGCCGGGGAGCTGTTTTTT; CDR3: CASSVESAGELFF